This T cell receptor beta chain was sequenced for a study of shared clonotypes between healthy human individuals. V lost 1 base to trimming and J lost 0 bases, with 7 bases between them. This CDR3 spans 15 amino acids. Looked up from germline, CDR1 is SEHNR and CDR2 is FQNEAQ (reference sequence). Each of the donors was a healthy adult who was HIV-negative and had not had a recent acute infection or vaccination. An even split of each subset's genomic DNA across several immunoSEQ plates was performed. In the study's own analysis: Junction-only immunoSEQ sequences carried no quality scores, so filtering differed. Assay: immunoSEQ multiplex PCR; the TCRdb copy retains only in-frame clones and omits some. The DNA gave D and trimming, while V, J and clone size come from that table. The sample gives roughly 500,000 clones, approximately 84% of which show up once; 12% is in the top ten.

Material for sequencing was PBMCs. The source is a woman in her thirties or forties in good health. Some clones in this sample may be carry-over from other donors' samples. V is TRBV7-9 and J is TRBJ1-3, with D maybe TRBD1 (5 bases). Here the CDR3 DNA reads TGTGCCAGCAGCTTAGTAGGGGCCTCTGGAAACACCATATATTTT. Translation gives CASSLVGASGNTIYF.